This TCR beta chain appears in the sequencing data of a study of blood T cell repertoires in COVID-19 (dated by TCRdb to 2020 to 2022). Regarding the study in general: Samples from collaborators originated in the United States, Italy and Spain and spanned both the acute and convalescent phases of COVID-19. Deeply sampled blood TCRbeta repertoires from subjects exposed to, actively infected with, or recovered from COVID-19 were included in the dataset. A de-identified subject ID, COVID-19 status, age in years and sex were almost always included in the sample metadata. A freely available public database, intended as a resource for researchers studying the immune response to SARS-CoV-2, is where the repertoires were released. Where available, HLA class I and class II types were taken from metadata supplied by the sample provider and were not determined by assay-based typing. The material from the prospective study consisted of cDNA or gDNA derived from T cells, B-cell-depleted T cells, or PBMCs. Samples were obtained from the ongoing ImmuneRACE study (first 160 participants) and from 1,254 subjects provided by 6 global collaborators.

TCRbeta CDR3 regions were amplified from genomic DNA by means of the immunoSEQ Assay, a bias-controlled multiplex PCR. Per the source publication's procedure: Nucleated cell counts per sample were estimated from amplification of reference gene primers within the assay. To quantify the absolute abundance of each unique TCRbeta CDR3 rearrangement, sequence reads were collapsed and filtered. For each sample, productive Simpson clonality was calculated as the square root of Simpson's diversity index over productive rearrangements. The table comes from immuneACCESS by way of TCRdb, which keeps in-frame sequences with V and J called. Part of the clones is missing from these tables; in studies checked, under half for an unresolved V gene and the rest for unknown reasons. V, J and clone size reflect that table, while D and trimming were determined from the DNA. Counted in this sample were about 220,000 clones; 88% of them appeared once. The ten largest clones add up to just over 0.7% of the sample.

Each collaborating institution followed its own protocols to collect whole blood in K2EDTA tubes. For TCRbeta analysis, collaborator samples were shipped as frozen whole blood, as isolated PBMCs, or as DNA extracted from either sample type. As regards this clone: Its antigen has not been determined. Nothing much larger sits one base from this clone, and base qualities are not available.

What the work shows at the level of the full study, not this receptor alone: The quantity of clinical and demographic metadata differed by source and by participant and was supplied without curation.

Deletion took 5 bases off V and 5 bases off J, with a span of 16 bases between the germline ends. The germline V gene specifies MNHEY as CDR1 and SVGAGI as CDR2. The CDR3 runs 14 residues from the cysteine to the phenylalanine. The retained sequence is limited to the CDR3, 42 bases, with the frame set at the first base. The clonotype originates from a man aged 35-49 years with acute or convalescent COVID-19. The sequencing input was peripheral blood. The chain uses TRBV6-5 and TRBJ2-7; the D gene identity is not certain. At the DNA level, the sequence is TGTGCCAGCAGTCCGAGGATGAGGCCGCACGAGCAGTACTTC. This codes for CASSPRMRPHEQYF.